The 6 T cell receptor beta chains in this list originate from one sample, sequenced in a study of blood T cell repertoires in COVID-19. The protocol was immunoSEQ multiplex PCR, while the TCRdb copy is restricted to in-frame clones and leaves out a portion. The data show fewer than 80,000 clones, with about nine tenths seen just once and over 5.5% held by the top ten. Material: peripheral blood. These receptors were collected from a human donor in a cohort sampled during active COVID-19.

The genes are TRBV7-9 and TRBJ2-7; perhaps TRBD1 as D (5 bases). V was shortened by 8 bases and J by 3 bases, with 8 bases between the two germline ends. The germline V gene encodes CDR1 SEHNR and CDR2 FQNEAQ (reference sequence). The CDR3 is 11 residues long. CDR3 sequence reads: CASEGVYEQYF. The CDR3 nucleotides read TGTGCCAGCGAAGGGGTCTACGAGCAGTACTTC.

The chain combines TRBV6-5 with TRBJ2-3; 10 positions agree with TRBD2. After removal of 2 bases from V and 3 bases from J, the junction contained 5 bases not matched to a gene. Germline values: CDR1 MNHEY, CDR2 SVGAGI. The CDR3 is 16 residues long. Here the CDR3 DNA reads TGTGCCAGCAGTTACCAGCGGGGGGGCGCGACAGATACGCAGTATTTT. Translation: CASSYQRGGATDTQYF.

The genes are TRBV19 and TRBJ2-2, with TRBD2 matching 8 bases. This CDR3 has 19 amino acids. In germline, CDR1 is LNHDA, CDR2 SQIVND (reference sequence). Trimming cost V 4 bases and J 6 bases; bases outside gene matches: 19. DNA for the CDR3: TGTGCCAGTAGTAGTTTGCTTCCGGGAAGTAGCGGGGCGGCCGGGGAGCTGTTTTTT. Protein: CASSSLLPGSSGAAGELFF.

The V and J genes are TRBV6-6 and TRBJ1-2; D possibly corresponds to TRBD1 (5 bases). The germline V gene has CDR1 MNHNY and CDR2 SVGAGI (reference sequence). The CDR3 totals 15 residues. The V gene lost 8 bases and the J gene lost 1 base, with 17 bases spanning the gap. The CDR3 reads CASGERQKINYGYTF. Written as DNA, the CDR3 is TGTGCCAGCGGGGAACGACAGAAGATTAACTATGGCTACACCTTC.

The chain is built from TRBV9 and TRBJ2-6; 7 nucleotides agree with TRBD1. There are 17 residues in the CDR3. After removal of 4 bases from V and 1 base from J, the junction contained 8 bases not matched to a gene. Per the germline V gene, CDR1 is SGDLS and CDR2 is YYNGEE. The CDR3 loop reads CASSPSTGLSGANVLTF. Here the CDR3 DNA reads TGTGCCAGCAGCCCCTCGACAGGGTTATCTGGGGCCAACGTCCTGACTTTC.

The CDR3, as DNA: TGTGCCAGCAGTTACTCCACGGGGGAAGCCTTGTACGAGCAGTACTTC. Its protein is CASSYSTGEALYEQYF. V is TRBV6-5 and J is TRBJ2-7, with D possibly being TRBD2 (6 bases). This CDR3 contains 16 residues. Looked up from germline, CDR1 is MNHEY and CDR2 is SVGAGI. Trimming took 0 bases from V and 4 from J, leaving 16 bases between them.